The 26 T cell receptor beta chains below all came from one sample that was sequenced in a study of T cell repertoires in cytomegalovirus infection. Each CDR3 protein is one row after TCRdb ran MiXCR on the reads. The sample records under 800,000 distinct CDR3 sequences, 20% to 25% being singletons. Sequencing input: CD8+ T cells from PBMCs. The receptor source for this set is a human donor in good health (CMV status not recorded). Some clones in this sample may be carry-over from other donors' samples.

The rearrangement links TRBV6-5 to TRBJ2-5; no clear D. V gave up 5 bases and J gave up 9 bases, with 16 bases separating them. CDR1 and CDR2 (germline): MNHEY, SVGAGI. The CDR3 spans 13 residues. CDR3 bases: TGTGCCAGCAGTGATTCTTACGGAAGGGCCCAGTACTTC. Translating it yields CASSDSYGRAQYF.

This clonotype was seen a handful of times. The J gene is TRBJ2-7, the V gene TRBV6-2 or TRBV6-3; either TRBD1 or TRBD2 may fit D (5 bases each). The CDR3 loop spans 14 amino acids. V lost 7 bases to trimming and J lost 3 bases, with 16 bases between them. Germline assignment: CDR1 MNHEY and CDR2 SVGEGT. The CDR3: CASTSGRTLYEQYV. Here the CDR3 DNA reads TGTGCCAGCACCTCGGGGCGGACCCTCTACGAGCAGTACGTC.

This sequence joins TRBV6-2 or TRBV6-3 and TRBJ2-7; a possible D gene is TRBD1 (6 bases). Germline loops: CDR1 MNHEY, CDR2 SVGEGT. The germline V and J ends were trimmed by 7 bases and 2 bases, with 21 bases remaining between them. The CDR3 is 16 amino acids. CDR3 in amino acids: CASTHHFGQLTYEQYF. For the CDR3, the DNA is TGTGCCAGCACCCACCACTTCGGACAGTTGACCTACGAGCAGTACTTC.

This clonotype was observed at least ten times. V usage is TRBV7-9 and J usage is TRBJ2-7; TRBD1 matches 7 bases. The V and J ends lost 5 bases and 2 bases, in that order; junction bases with no gene match: 6. CDR1 and CDR2 from the germline V gene are SEHNR and FQNEAQ (reference sequence). The CDR3 is made up of 14 amino acids. The CDR3 DNA reads TGTGCCAGCAGCCACCGGGACAGCGCCTACGAGCAGTACGTC. This gives the protein CASSHRDSAYEQYV.

This clonotype came up many times. This chain connects TRBV7-8 to TRBJ1-6; TRBD1 is a possible D gene (5 bases). Germline V gene sequence: CDR1 SGHVS, CDR2 FQNEAQ. V lost 1 base and J lost 10, with 17 bases in between. There are 16 residues in the CDR3. The CDR3 DNA reads as TGTGCCAGCAGCTTAGACCTGGGGACGCGGGGATCACCCCTCCACTTT. This gives the protein CASSLDLGTRGSPLHF. Variable domain in full (rest from reference TRBV7-8 and TRBJ1-6): GAGVSQSPRYKVAKRGQDVALRCDPISGHVSLFWYQQALGQGPEFLTYFQNEAQLDKSGLPSDRFFAERPEGSVSTLKIQRTQQEDSAVYLCASSLDLGTRGSPLHFGNGTRLTVT.

The rearrangement uses TRBV29-1 and TRBJ2-7; 8 bases agree with TRBD2. The length of the CDR3 is 14 residues. V shed 7 bases and J 4 bases; nucleotides not matched to a gene: 12. Germline assignment: CDR1 SQVTM and CDR2 ANQGSEA. CDR3 sequence (DNA): TGCAGCGCCTCGGGGGGGGGCGCAGAATACGAGCAGTACTTC. Translated, it gives CSASGGGAEYEQYF.

This clonotype was counted between two and nine times. The gene calls are TRBV6-5 and TRBJ1-6; unclear D gene. V was shortened by 2 bases and J by 10 bases, with 12 bases between the two germline ends. This CDR3 has 14 residues. The V gene's germline CDR1 is MNHEY and CDR2 SVGAGI. The CDR3: CASSYNPAGSPLHF. CDR3 sequence (DNA): TGTGCCAGCAGTTACAACCCCGCGGGATCACCCCTCCACTTT.

The rearrangement links TRBV6-2 or TRBV6-3 to TRBJ2-3, with D possibly being TRBD2 (5 bases). Germline CDR1 MNHEY, CDR2 SVGEGT. V lost 8 bases and J 4 bases, leaving 19 bases between the germline ends. This CDR3 is 15 amino acids long. DNA of the CDR3: TGTGCCAGCGGTCTCCCGGTGAGGGCGTCAGATACGCAGTATTTT. The encoded protein is CASGLPVRASDTQYF.

The CDR3 region is CASSLLPGPMRGEQFF. As DNA, the CDR3 is TGTGCCAGTAGTTTGCTACCGGGACCCATGAGGGGGGAGCAGTTCTTC. The chain employs TRBV19 and TRBJ2-1, with D perhaps TRBD1 (6 bases). Trimming took off 5 bases at V and 10 bases at J, with 24 bases between the two ends. CDR1 is LNHDA, CDR2 SQIVND, per germline (reference sequence). The CDR3 totals 16 residues.

The chain recombines TRBV13 with TRBJ2-1; D might be TRBD1 or TRBD2, each matching 5 bases. V was clipped by 5 bases and J by 0 bases, with 14 bases between them. The CDR3 loop spans 16 amino acids. Germline V CDR1 and CDR2: PRHDT, FYEKMQ (reference sequence). The CDR3, as DNA: TGTGCCAGCAGCCCATCGGCAGGGAGCTCCTACAATGAGCAGTTCTTC. Residues: CASSPSAGSSYNEQFF. Drawing the rest from reference TRBV13 and TRBJ2-1, the complete variable domain is AAGVIQSPRHLIKEKRETATLKCYPIPRHDTVYWYQQGPGQDPQFLISFYEKMQSDKGSIPDRFSAQQFSDYHSELNMSSLELGDSALYFCASSPSAGSSYNEQFFGPGTRLTVL.

A few counts support this clonotype. The J gene is TRBJ2-5, the V gene TRBV6-2 or TRBV6-3, with TRBD2 matching over 15 bases. CDR1 is MNHEY, CDR2 SVGEGT, per germline. The CDR3 runs to 17 residues. The V segment lost 2 bases and the J segment 5 bases; nucleotides outside the gene matches: 6. The CDR3 sequence: CASSYGGLAGGLETQYF. As DNA, the CDR3 is TGTGCCAGCAGTTACGGCGGACTAGCGGGGGGGCTGGAGACCCAGTACTTC.

This clonotype has a count of ten or more. This chain uses TRBV20-1 with TRBJ2-1; 8 bases are shared with TRBD1. Germline assignment: CDR1 DFQATT and CDR2 SNEGSKA (reference sequence). Unmatched junction bases numbered 10, after V lost 2 bases and J lost 4 bases. This CDR3 has 16 residues. The CDR3 region is CSARRTGTGRYNEQFF. Written as DNA, the CDR3 is TGCAGTGCTAGACGGACCGGGACAGGTCGATACAATGAGCAGTTCTTC.

The chain is built from TRBV7-6 and TRBJ2-5; TRBD1 matches at 9 bases. Germline V gene lookup returns CDR1 SGHVS and CDR2 FNYEAQ. There are 17 residues in the CDR3. Trimming took 5 bases from V and 5 from J; bases not matched to a gene: 15. The CDR3 nucleotides are TGTGCCAGCAGCCCAACAGCCGACAGGGGGGTGGTGGAGACCCAGTACTTC. Translating it yields CASSPTADRGVVETQYF.

Comment on this clonotype: It may be a read error: a sequence one base away is much more abundant. This rearrangement joins TRBV28 to TRBJ2-3, with TRBD2 matching 15 bases. The CDR3 has 19 amino acids. The V gene's germline CDR1 is MDHEN and CDR2 SYDVKM. CDR3 coding DNA: TGTGCCAGCAGTCTTGGACTAGCGGGGGGGCCCAGGAGGGCAGATGCGCAGTATTTT. It codes for CASSLGLAGGPRRADAQYF.

A few counts support this clonotype. The chain carries TRBV29-1 and TRBJ1-2, with unresolved D. Trimming took off 5 bases at V and 4 bases at J, with 11 bases between the two ends. CDR1 is SQVTM and CDR2 is ANQGSEA in the germline V gene. CDR3 size: 12 residues. The CDR3 spells CSVKVKGYGYTF. CDR3 coding DNA: TGCAGCGTTAAAGTAAAAGGCTATGGCTACACCTTC.

At least ten counts were recorded for this clonotype. This sequence joins TRBV7-8 and TRBJ1-5; 7 bases fit TRBD1. CDR3 length: 15 amino acids. CDR1 is SGHVS and CDR2 is FQNEAQ in the germline V gene. V lost 5 bases and J lost 4; bases outside the gene matches: 8. The CDR3 reads CASSPIGDSNQPQHF. The CDR3 DNA is TGTGCCAGCAGCCCTATAGGGGACAGTAATCAGCCCCAGCATTTT.

The chain recombines TRBV12-5 with TRBJ2-7; D is possibly TRBD1 (5 bases). The CDR3 extends over 16 amino acids. V was clipped by 3 bases and J by 0 bases, with 15 bases between them. Germline-derived CDR1 and CDR2 are LGHNT and FRNRAP. As DNA, the CDR3 is TGTGCTAGTGGTTTCGCCCCGGACGGACACTCCTACGAGCAGTACTTC. Protein: CASGFAPDGHSYEQYF.

This clonotype was recorded at least ten times. V is TRBV12-3 or TRBV12-4 and J is TRBJ2-1; 9 nucleotides line up with TRBD2. Germline trimming cut 2 bases from V and 7 bases from J; bases unmatched to any gene: 15. This CDR3 has 18 amino acids. CDR3: CASSLMGIFTSGPNEQFF. The CDR3, as DNA: TGTGCCAGCAGTTTAATGGGCATTTTCACTAGCGGGCCTAATGAGCAGTTCTTC.

The rearrangement uses TRBV27 and TRBJ2-3; D unresolved. The CDR3 is 14 residues long. CDR1 is MNHEY, CDR2 SMNVEV, per germline (reference sequence). Deletions cut 4 bases from V and 0 bases from J, with 8 bases between. CDR3 coding DNA: TGTGCCAGCAGTTGGCCTTCTAGCACAGATACGCAGTATTTT. This gives the protein CASSWPSSTDTQYF.

The chain uses TRBV7-2 and TRBJ1-1; D might be TRBD1 (6 bases). The CDR3 has 11 amino acids. V lost 10 bases and J lost 8, with 14 bases in between. Germline CDR1 is SGHTA and CDR2 is FQGNSA. The CDR3 DNA is TGTGCCAACAGTCCTGGGACAGAAGCTTTCTTT. Translation gives CANSPGTEAFF.

The V call is TRBV12-3 or TRBV12-4, the J call TRBJ2-2; no firm D call. The germline V and J ends were trimmed by 3 bases and 2 bases, with 7 bases remaining between them. This CDR3 spans 14 amino acids. Written as DNA, the CDR3 is TGTGCCAGCAGTTTTGGCTTTAACACCGGGGAGCTGTTTTTT. Its translation is CASSFGFNTGELFF.

The chain has TRBV13 and TRBJ2-7; 11 bases fit TRBD2. The ends lost 7 bases at V and 7 bases at J; junction bases unmatched: 12. There are 15 residues in the CDR3. Germline CDR1 PRHDT, CDR2 FYEKMQ (reference sequence). The chain's CDR3 is CASTSSGGLPGEQYV. CDR3 DNA sequence: TGTGCCAGCACATCTAGCGGGGGGTTACCTGGGGAGCAGTACGTC.

Turning to this clonotype: A much larger clonotype is one base distant, so this may be a read error. The chain links TRBV2 to TRBJ2-1; TRBD2 matches at 10 bases. Trimming at V came to 3 bases and at J to 2 bases, leaving 4 bases not matched to a gene. CDR3 length: 16 residues. Germline loops: CDR1 SNHLY, CDR2 FYNNEI. The CDR3 DNA follows: TGTGCCAGCAGTGATGTTAGCGGGGGGCCCTACAATGAGCAGTTCTTC. Its translation: CASSDVSGGPYNEQFF.

There are a few counts of this clonotype. The chain links TRBV6-2 or TRBV6-3 to TRBJ1-2; perhaps TRBD1 as D (5 bases). The germline V gene has CDR1 MNHEY and CDR2 SVGEGT. This CDR3 is built from 15 residues. With 4 bases removed from V and 4 bases from J, the gap between germline ends came to 16 bases. CDR3 protein: CASSFGTTDLYGYTF. DNA for the CDR3: TGTGCCAGCAGTTTCGGGACGACGGACCTCTATGGCTACACCTTC.

This clonotype was seen ten or more times. This chain joins TRBV7-2 and TRBJ2-1, with TRBD2 matching 10 bases. Germline CDR1 is SGHTA and CDR2 is FQGNSA. The ends lost 1 base at V and 8 bases at J; junction bases unmatched: 17. The CDR3 is 19 residues long. CDR3 sequence: CASSLGYPSGTSAFDEQFF. CDR3 DNA sequence: TGTGCCAGCAGCTTAGGTTATCCGTCCGGGACTAGCGCGTTCGATGAGCAGTTCTTC.

This clonotype was counted a few times. At one end the junction does not follow the germline gene, possibly because of a read error. The chain is built from TRBV7-8 and TRBJ2-4, with 7 bases matching TRBD2. Germline values: CDR1 SGHVS, CDR2 FQNEAQ. This CDR3 contains 13 residues. This chain's CDR3 is CASSVGLRDYTHF. The CDR3 bases are TGTGCCAGCAGCGTCGGACTCCGGGACTATACACACTTC.